Each of the 14 T cell receptor beta chains below was sequenced from the same sample in a study of T cell responses to AZD1222 COVID-19 vaccine. Assay used: immunoSEQ multiplex PCR; TCRdb lists only in-frame clones, some missing. In the table there are about 120,000 clones, around 92% of which are singletons. Sequenced here: peripheral blood, sampled on day 0 of AZD1222 vaccination. The receptor source for this set is an adult in good health.

V and J are TRBV4-1 and TRBJ1-2, with D tentatively TRBD1 (5 bases). Germline assignment: CDR1 MGHRA and CDR2 YSYEKL. V lost 1 base, J lost 6 bases, and 18 bases lay in between. The CDR3 is 16 residues long. The chain's CDR3 is CASSQGLRGRWDGYTF. In nucleotides, the CDR3 is TGCGCCAGCAGCCAAGGCCTCCGGGGACGCTGGGATGGCTACACCTTC.

This sequence joins TRBV6-5 and TRBJ1-6, with D tentatively TRBD1 (5 bases). The CDR3 sequence is 13 residues long. V was shortened by 6 bases and J by 7 bases, with 10 bases between the two germline ends. Germline CDR1 and CDR2: MNHEY and SVGAGI. The CDR3 sequence: CASRGVMNSPLHF. The DNA for the CDR3 is TGTGCCAGCAGGGGGGTTATGAATTCACCCCTCCACTTT.

The gene calls are TRBV2 and TRBJ2-7; D is perhaps TRBD2 (6 bases). V lost 3 bases, J lost 3 bases, and 12 bases lay in between. The germline gives CDR1 SNHLY, CDR2 FYNNEI. The CDR3 sequence is 14 residues long. DNA of the CDR3: TGTGCCAGCAGTGACGGAGGGTTCCTCTACGAGCAGTACTTC. It encodes CASSDGGFLYEQYF.

V gene TRBV29-1 combines with J gene TRBJ1-4; 7 nucleotides align to TRBD1. Germline CDR1 is SQVTM and CDR2 is ANQGSEA. The CDR3 runs 13 residues. J lost 3 bases, V lost 3 bases, and 1 base had no gene match. For the CDR3, the DNA is TGCAGCGTTGACAGGGGGTCTAATGAAAAACTGTTTTTT. Its protein is CSVDRGSNEKLFF.

The chain recombines TRBV12-5 with TRBJ2-1, with 7 bases lining up with TRBD2. V was clipped by 0 bases and J by 10 bases; unmatched bases: 3. This CDR3 is 13 amino acids long. Germline CDR1 reads LGHNT; CDR2 reads FRNRAP. The chain's CDR3 is CASGLVAGGEQFF. CDR3 DNA sequence: TGTGCTAGTGGTTTGGTGGCCGGGGGGGAGCAGTTCTTC.

V is TRBV3-1 (or the pseudogene TRBV3-2) and J is TRBJ2-7; maybe TRBD1 (6 bases). There are 14 residues in the CDR3. From germline, CDR1 is LGHDT and CDR2 YNNKEL (reference sequence). V shed 5 bases and J shed 0 bases, with 11 bases lying between them. The CDR3 loop is CASSDRPISYEQYF. The CDR3 DNA sequence: TGTGCCAGCAGCGACAGGCCTATCTCCTACGAGCAGTACTTC.

The chain couples TRBV7-8 to TRBJ1-6; D is possibly TRBD1 (5 bases). There are 11 residues in the CDR3. The V end lost 3 bases, the J end lost 13 bases, and 7 bases lay between the germline ends. Germline CDR1 is SGHVS and CDR2 is FQNEAQ. CDR3 region: CASSLQGPLHF. In DNA, the CDR3 is TGTGCCAGCAGCTTGCAGGGCCCCCTCCACTTT.

The CDR3 here is CAWIDGTAAYEQYF. The CDR3 coding sequence is TGTGCCTGGATAGACGGGACCGCCGCCTACGAGCAGTACTTC. This rearrangement joins TRBV30 to TRBJ2-7; D may match TRBD1 or TRBD2 (5 bases each). The ends were cut back, 4 bases at V and 2 bases at J, with 15 bases in the middle. The V gene's germline CDR1 is GTSNPN and CDR2 SVGIG (reference sequence). This CDR3 comprises 14 residues.

DNA for the CDR3: TGTGCCAGTCGCTTCCAAAGCACAGATACGCAGTATTTT. This translates into CASRFQSTDTQYF. The chain combines TRBV6-5 with TRBJ2-3; D call uncertain. V shed 9 bases and J shed 0 bases, with 10 bases lying between them. There are 13 residues in the CDR3. Germline CDR1 is MNHEY and CDR2 is SVGAGI.

The chain links TRBV6-1 to TRBJ1-1; D may be TRBD1 (6 bases). The germline V and J ends were trimmed by 0 bases and 3 bases, with 11 bases remaining between them. Germline CDR1 is MNHNS and CDR2 is SASEGT. The CDR3 covers 15 residues. CDR3 amino acids: CASSEALYRDTEAFF. DNA of the CDR3: TGTGCCAGCAGTGAAGCGCTTTACAGGGACACTGAAGCTTTCTTT.

CDR3 bases: TGTGCCAGCAGCTTAGGTGGGACAGGGACTGTCGGCTATGGCTACACCTTC. Residues: CASSLGGTGTVGYGYTF. This sequence joins TRBV7-2 and TRBJ1-2; 9 bases line up with TRBD1. CDR1 and CDR2 from the germline V gene are SGHTA and FQGNSA. CDR3 size: 17 residues. V dropped 1 base and J dropped 4; count of bases not matched to a gene: 10.

This chain uses TRBV7-6 with TRBJ1-1; weak D call: TRBD1 (6 bases). Per the germline V gene, CDR1 is SGHVS and CDR2 is FNYEAQ. The V end lost 2 bases, the J end lost 3 bases, and 10 bases lay between the germline ends. The CDR3 extends over 14 amino acids. CDR3: CASSLTPGDTEAFF. The DNA for the CDR3 is TGTGCCAGCAGCTTAACCCCAGGGGACACTGAAGCTTTCTTT. Complete variable domain (other parts from reference TRBV7-6 and TRBJ1-1): GAGVSQSPRYKVTKRGQDVALRCDPISGHVSLYWYRQALGQGPEFLTYFNYEAQQDKSGLPNDRFSAERPEGSISTLTIQRTEQRDSAMYRCASSLTPGDTEAFFGQGTRLTVV.

The chain joins TRBV30 to TRBJ1-5; D not resolved. The CDR3 totals 14 residues. CDR1 is GTSNPN and CDR2 is SVGIG in the germline V gene (reference sequence). V was shortened by 2 bases and J by 4 bases, with 12 bases between the two germline ends. CDR3 sequence: CAWSTSHGNQPQHF. The CDR3 coding sequence is TGTGCCTGGAGTACCTCCCACGGGAATCAGCCCCAGCATTTT.

V and J are TRBV28 and TRBJ2-3; 9 positions match TRBD2. The CDR3 covers 18 residues. J gave up 0 bases and V 10 bases, and 17 bases lay outside the gene matches. Per germline, CDR1 MDHEN and CDR2 SYDVKM. The CDR3 DNA reads TGTGCCACAACCCCCATACGCGGGAGGGCTCCTAGCACAGATACGCAGTATTTT. Translation: CATTPIRGRAPSTDTQYF.